This T cell receptor (beta chain) was identified in a study of cytomegalovirus exposure and HLA in healthy donors. Researchers ran the PCR with 60 Vbeta and 13 Jbeta primers. TCRdb's table, derived via immunoSEQ multiplex PCR, lists solely in-frame clones and lacks some. The sample lists roughly 120,000 clones, roughly 70% occurring once. CDR3 length: 14 residues. Per germline, CDR1 GTSNPN and CDR2 SVGIG (reference sequence). Trimming took 4 bases from V and 2 from J; bases not matched to a gene: 7. Overall study results and limits: Most TCR sequences showed up rarely, but some public TCRs showed up in many donors.

A remark on this clone: Its antigen is unidentified.

This chain uses TRBV30 with TRBJ1-1; the match to TRBD1 covers 7 bases. The source material was PBMCs. This clonotype was sampled from a middle-aged woman in good health and CMV-seropositive. The CDR3 here is CAWTTGEPNTEAFF. CDR3 coding DNA: TGTGCCTGGACTACAGGGGAACCTAACACTGAAGCTTTCTTT.